Presented here are 17 T cell receptor beta chains from one specimen sequenced in a study of blood T cell repertoires in COVID-19. This table comes from immunoSEQ multiplex PCR, and its TCRdb copy is limited to in-frame clones, with some not included. In the table there are a few hundred thousand clones, 84% of which are singletons. The sample taken for sequencing was peripheral blood. The source of these receptors is a human donor in a cohort sampled during active COVID-19.

The genes are TRBV18 and TRBJ2-5; 9 bases are a match to TRBD1. CDR1 KGHSH and CDR2 LQKENI come from the germline V gene. Losses at the gene ends were 3 bases for V and 4 bases for J; bases not matched to a gene: 12. This CDR3 region has 17 residues. This CDR3 reads CASSPLRNPGQGETQYF. The CDR3 DNA follows: TGTGCCAGCTCACCTCTGCGCAACCCGGGACAGGGAGAGACCCAGTACTTC.

The chain recombines TRBV3-1 (or the pseudogene TRBV3-2) with TRBJ2-7; tentatively, D is TRBD2 (5 bases). The V end lost 1 base, the J end lost 3 bases, and 13 bases lay between the germline ends. Per germline, CDR1 LGHDT and CDR2 YNNKEL (reference sequence). The CDR3 consists of 15 residues. CDR3 protein: CASSQGGSSVYEQYF. In DNA, the CDR3 is TGTGCCAGCAGCCAAGGCGGGTCGTCGGTCTACGAGCAGTACTTC.

The chain combines TRBV18 with TRBJ2-4, with 7 positions matching TRBD2. This CDR3 is built from 22 residues. Germline loops: CDR1 KGHSH, CDR2 LQKENI. V lost 1 base, J lost 3 bases, and 24 bases stayed unmatched. The CDR3: CASSPLRGFSGTPQAGKNIQYF. In DNA, the CDR3 is TGTGCCAGCTCACCACTTCGGGGCTTCAGCGGGACCCCTCAGGCTGGCAAAAACATTCAGTACTTC.

The chain employs TRBV27 and TRBJ2-7; TRBD1 matches at 9 bases. The CDR3 contains 13 residues. The germline V gene has CDR1 MNHEY and CDR2 SMNVEV (reference sequence). J was trimmed by 3 bases and V by 7 bases; bases with no gene match: 4. In DNA, the CDR3 is TGTGCCAGCATTACGGGACAGGGCTACGAGCAGTACTTC. Translating it yields CASITGQGYEQYF.

The chain uses TRBV5-1 and TRBJ2-1, with 7 positions matching TRBD2. The CDR3 has 19 amino acids. Germline V CDR1 and CDR2: SGHRS, YFSETQ. Germline trimming cut 4 bases from V and 0 bases from J; bases unmatched to any gene: 16. CDR3 in amino acids: CASSPRTSLGLASYNEQFF. For the CDR3, the DNA is TGCGCCAGCAGCCCTAGGACTAGTCTTGGTTTAGCCTCCTACAATGAGCAGTTCTTC. Complete variable domain (other parts from reference TRBV5-1 and TRBJ2-1): KAGVTQTPRYLIKTRGQQVTLSCSPISGHRSVSWYQQTPGQGLQFLFEYFSETQRNKGNFPGRFSGRQFSNSRSEMNVSTLELGDSALYLCASSPRTSLGLASYNEQFFGPGTRLTVL.

V and J are TRBV27 and TRBJ2-1, with 7 bases matching TRBD1. The V and J ends lost 7 bases and 9 bases, in that order; junction bases with no gene match: 18. Germline CDR1 is MNHEY and CDR2 is SMNVEV (reference sequence). The CDR3 extends over 16 amino acids. The CDR3 DNA reads as TGTGCCAGCATGAGGGGGCTTTTCGACTCGGGCGGTGAGCAGTTCTTC. Its protein is CASMRGLFDSGGEQFF.

The chain couples TRBV28 to TRBJ1-2, with TRBD1 matching 8 bases. The CDR3 runs 14 residues. Germline CDR1 and CDR2: MDHEN and SYDVKM. With 5 bases clipped from V and 10 bases from J, the junction kept 12 bases outside the gene matches. The CDR3 protein is CASSPPRGLGVYTF. In DNA form, the CDR3 reads TGTGCCAGCAGTCCTCCCAGGGGGCTTGGGGTCTACACCTTC.

This chain uses TRBV19 with TRBJ1-1; D might be TRBD1 (6 bases). Germline CDR1 LNHDA, CDR2 SQIVND (reference sequence). Trimming stripped 7 bases from V and 0 bases from J, with 15 bases between. The CDR3 spans 15 residues. Here the CDR3 DNA reads TGTGCCAGTACGAGGGGGATTTCCATGAACACTGAAGCTTTCTTT. It yields the protein CASTRGISMNTEAFF.

The gene calls are TRBV7-2 and TRBJ2-2, with unresolved D. Germline values: CDR1 SGHTA, CDR2 FQGNSA. V was trimmed by 5 bases and J by 3 bases, leaving 4 bases between them. CDR3 length: 12 residues. CDR3 residues: CASSQDTGELFF. CDR3 coding DNA: TGTGCCAGCAGCCAGGACACCGGGGAGCTGTTTTTT. The full variable domain, completed using reference TRBV7-2 and TRBJ2-2, is GAGVSQSPSNKVTEKGKDVELRCDPISGHTALYWYRQSLGQGLEFLIYFQGNSAPDKSGLPSDRFSAERTGGSVSTLTIQRTQQEDSAVYLCASSQDTGELFFGEGSRLTVL.

The V gene is TRBV6-6, the J gene TRBJ1-4, with a tentative D call TRBD1 (5 bases). Trimming took 6 bases from V and 5 from J, leaving 13 bases between them. This CDR3 has 14 amino acids. Germline CDR1 is MNHNY and CDR2 is SVGAGI (reference sequence). The CDR3 spells CASSPMGGNEKLFF. The CDR3 DNA reads as TGTGCCAGCAGCCCGATGGGGGGGAATGAAAAACTGTTTTTT.

This rearrangement joins TRBV7-9 to TRBJ1-2; D call uncertain. V was trimmed by 6 bases and J by 7 bases, leaving 18 bases between them. This CDR3 comprises 14 residues. Germline CDR1 reads SEHNR; CDR2 reads FQNEAQ (reference sequence). The CDR3 loop reads CASSTWAAQPGYTF. The CDR3 nucleotides read TGTGCCAGCAGTACTTGGGCAGCACAACCTGGCTACACCTTC. The full variable domain, with the rest looked up from reference TRBV7-9 and TRBJ1-2, is DTGVSQNPRHKITKRGQNVTFRCDPISEHNRLYWYRQTLGQGPEFLTYFQNEAQLEKSRLLSDRFSAERPKGSFSTLEIQRTEQGDSAMYLCASSTWAAQPGYTFGSGTRLTVV.

The rearrangement links TRBV19 to TRBJ2-2, with 8 nucleotides matching TRBD2. Looked up from germline, CDR1 is LNHDA and CDR2 is SQIVND (reference sequence). The V gene end was trimmed by 7 bases and the J gene end by 4 bases; junction bases not matched to a gene: 14. This CDR3 region has 17 residues. The CDR3 loop is CASNRGGLGRTTGELFF. CDR3 DNA sequence: TGTGCCAGTAACCGGGGGGGCTTAGGCAGGACCACCGGGGAGCTGTTTTTT.

In DNA, the CDR3 is TGTGCCAGCTCACCAAGACAACTAATGACGGGGAGGACTGAAGCTTTCTTT. This codes for CASSPRQLMTGRTEAFF. The chain is built from TRBV18 and TRBJ1-1; D is unclear. Germline CDR1 KGHSH, CDR2 LQKENI. Trimming took off 2 bases at V and 5 bases at J, with 21 bases between the two ends. The CDR3 has 17 residues.

The V call is TRBV7-6, the J call TRBJ2-1, with 7 nucleotides matching TRBD1. V was pared by 1 base and J by 6 bases, with 18 bases of the junction left unmatched. CDR1 is SGHVS and CDR2 is FNYEAQ in the germline V gene. This CDR3 contains 19 residues. DNA of the CDR3: TGTGCCAGCAGCTTAGTAAGGGCCATCGACAGGGTGGTCGGCAATGAGCAGTTCTTC. It codes for CASSLVRAIDRVVGNEQFF.

The J gene is TRBJ2-5, the V gene TRBV10-2; D remains unclear. With 3 bases removed from V and 7 bases from J, the gap between germline ends came to 18 bases. The CDR3 has 15 residues. Germline loops: CDR1 WSHSY, CDR2 SAAADI. The CDR3 here is CASSDSRRPPGTQYF. CDR3 coding DNA: TGCGCCAGCAGTGACTCACGCAGGCCCCCTGGGACCCAGTACTTC.

The chain joins TRBV13 to TRBJ2-7; weak D call: TRBD2 (7 bases). The ends were cut back, 0 bases at V and 0 bases at J, with 18 bases in the middle. In germline, CDR1 is PRHDT, CDR2 FYEKMQ (reference sequence). This CDR3 has 18 residues. The CDR3: CASSLGRGADTSSYEQYF. CDR3 coding DNA: TGTGCCAGCAGCTTAGGACGGGGGGCCGATACAAGCTCCTACGAGCAGTACTTC.

The chain has TRBV29-1 and TRBJ1-5; no reliable D call. The V and J ends lost 2 bases and 0 bases respectively, with 17 bases between them. The germline gives CDR1 SQVTM, CDR2 ANQGSEA. CDR3 length: 17 residues. CDR3 nucleotide sequence: TGCAGCGTTGAATTCCCAGGCTCACAATATAGCAATCAGCCCCAGCATTTT. Translation: CSVEFPGSQYSNQPQHF.